What follows are 5 T cell receptor beta chains derived from one specimen sequenced in a study of T cells in narcolepsy (dated by TCRdb to 2016 to 2019). To prepare the library, the immunoSEQ multiplex PCR assay was applied. TCRdb holds this immuneACCESS table with in-frame rearrangements only. Some clones are missing; in checked studies, unresolved V genes explain under half, and the rest has no known cause. The sample records about 15,000 clones, roughly 85% of which are singletons. Jointly, the top ten make up 30% to 40% of the sample. Material for sequencing was memory (CD45RA-) CD4+ T cells from blood. This specimen's cell subset or site label, interpreted: memory T cells sorted ex vivo from peripheral blood. The receptors come from a human donor in good health.

This clone has a single count. CDR3: CASSLVRGGLGEQYF. CDR3 DNA: TGTGCCAGCAGCTTAGTCCGAGGGGGGTTAGGGGAGCAGTACTTC. The chain recombines TRBV7-2 with TRBJ2-7; D might be TRBD1 or TRBD2, each matching 6 bases. From germline, CDR1 is SGHTA and CDR2 FQGNSA. V lost 1 base, J lost 7 bases, and 17 bases lay in between. The CDR3 runs 15 residues.

The genes are TRBV30 and TRBJ2-1; 7 nucleotides line up with TRBD1. Germline values: CDR1 GTSNPN, CDR2 SVGIG (reference sequence). Trimming at V came to 0 bases and at J to 5 bases, leaving 7 bases not matched to a gene. The CDR3 has 15 residues. CDR3 DNA sequence: TGTGCCTGGAGTGTCACCGGACAGGTGCACAATGAGCAGTTCTTC. Translated: CAWSVTGQVHNEQFF.

V and J are TRBV15 and TRBJ2-1; TRBD2 is a possible D gene (6 bases). The CDR3 contains 15 residues. CDR1 is LNHNV, CDR2 YYDKDF, per germline (reference sequence). Trimming took 0 bases from V and 5 from J, leaving 11 bases between them. DNA of the CDR3: TGTGCCACCAGCAGAGATGCGCGGGGTCACAATGAGCAGTTCTTC. Translated, it gives CATSRDARGHNEQFF.

V is TRBV7-2 and J is TRBJ1-6; TRBD1 is a possible D gene (6 bases). Germline V gene sequence: CDR1 SGHTA, CDR2 FQGNSA. V was trimmed by 5 bases and J by 10 bases, leaving 21 bases between them. The CDR3 has 16 amino acids. The CDR3 nucleotides are TGTGCCAGCAGCGAACGTACGGGGAGAGGGGGATCACCCCTCCACTTT. This gives the protein CASSERTGRGGSPLHF.

V is TRBV7-6 and J is TRBJ2-3, with 11 bases lining up with TRBD2. The CDR3 runs to 16 residues. After removal of 7 bases from V and 6 bases from J, the junction contained 12 bases not matched to a gene. Germline CDR1 is SGHVS and CDR2 is FNYEAQ. The CDR3, as DNA: TGTGCCAGCACCAAACTAGCGGGGGATTGGAGGGATACGCAGTATTTT. This translates into CASTKLAGDWRDTQYF.